What follows are 7 T cell receptor beta chains derived from one specimen sequenced in a study of cytomegalovirus exposure and HLA in healthy donors. 60 Vbeta and 13 Jbeta primers were used in PCR. The assay was immunoSEQ multiplex PCR, and TCRdb's table has in-frame clones only and misses some. The table records about 150,000 clones, roughly 71% of them present only once. Sequenced sample: PBMCs. The origin of the receptors is a man aged 25-40 years in good health and CMV-seronegative.

This chain uses TRBV4-1 with TRBJ1-4; no clear D gene. Trimming removed 3 bases at V and 8 bases at J, with 16 bases between. The CDR3 sequence is 15 residues long. The germline gives CDR1 MGHRA, CDR2 YSYEKL. The CDR3 coding sequence is TGCGCCAGCAGCCACGCACTCGGACGAGGGGAAAAACTGTTTTTT. The encoded protein is CASSHALGRGEKLFF.

CDR3 loop: CASSVGGGRQTQYF. CDR3 nucleotide sequence: TGTGCCAGCAGCGTAGGCGGAGGGAGGCAGACCCAGTACTTC. The chain carries TRBV9 and TRBJ2-5, with a possible D match to TRBD2 (6 bases). The CDR3 runs to 14 residues. CDR1 SGDLS and CDR2 YYNGEE come from the germline V gene. V was shortened by 0 bases and J by 6 bases, with 12 bases between the two germline ends.

The genes are TRBV7-3 and TRBJ2-5; maybe TRBD1 (6 bases). There are 15 residues in the CDR3. Per germline, CDR1 SGHTA and CDR2 FQGTGA. The germline V and J ends were trimmed by 1 base and 1 base, with 10 bases remaining between them. The CDR3 bases are TGTGCCAGCAGCTTAAATAAAGGGGGCCAAGAGACCCAGTACTTC. Its protein is CASSLNKGGQETQYF.

This clone has only a few counts. The chain is built from TRBV28 and TRBJ2-2; D is possibly TRBD1 (6 bases). Trimming took 5 bases from V and 7 from J, leaving 17 bases between them. Germline V gene lookup returns CDR1 MDHEN and CDR2 SYDVKM. This CDR3 contains 15 residues. The CDR3 spells CASSQEQGGIGELFF. For the CDR3, the DNA is TGTGCCAGCAGTCAAGAACAGGGTGGGATCGGGGAGCTGTTTTTT. Looking up the rest from reference TRBV28 and TRBJ2-2 gives the full variable domain: DVKVTQSSRYLVKRTGEKVFLECVQDMDHENMFWYRQDPGLGLRLIYFSYDVKMKEKGDIPEGYSVSREKKERFSLILESASTNQTSMYLCASSQEQGGIGELFFGEGSRLTVL.

The gene calls are TRBV9 and TRBJ2-7; 9 positions agree with TRBD1. Germline V gene sequence: CDR1 SGDLS, CDR2 YYNGEE. The CDR3 has 15 residues. The J segment lost 0 bases and the V segment lost 3 bases, leaving 4 bases of the junction unmatched. CDR3 region: CASSEGTGPSYEQYF. The CDR3 DNA is TGTGCCAGCAGCGAAGGGACAGGGCCCTCCTACGAGCAGTACTTC.

CDR3 nucleotide sequence: TGTGCCAGCAGGAGGGCAGGGGGGCACACTGAAGCTTTCTTT. Translation: CASRRAGGHTEAFF. This sequence joins TRBV9 and TRBJ1-1, with TRBD1 identical over 7 bases. Looked up from germline, CDR1 is SGDLS and CDR2 is YYNGEE. The length of the CDR3 is 14 residues. V dropped 5 bases and J dropped 3; count of bases not matched to a gene: 7.

V usage is TRBV6-4 and J usage is TRBJ2-2; possible D gene TRBD1, 6 bases. This CDR3 has 14 amino acids. Between the trimmed V and J ends, which lost 6 bases and 2 bases, there was a span of 10 bases. Germline V gene lookup returns CDR1 MRHNA and CDR2 SNTAGT. Here the CDR3 reads CASRGTTNTGELFF. In nucleotides, the CDR3 is TGTGCCAGCAGGGGGACAACTAACACCGGGGAGCTGTTTTTT.